These T cell receptor beta chains were read from a single sample in a study of cytomegalovirus exposure and HLA in healthy donors. The data were produced by immunoSEQ multiplex PCR, yet TCRdb's version contains in-frame clones alone and is incomplete. The data contain 65,000 to 100,000 clones, roughly 77% of them seen just once; the ten biggest clones take up roughly 14%. The sequencing sample was made of PBMCs. These receptors came from a woman in her thirties or forties in good health and CMV-seropositive. Both conserved end residues are part of each CDR3. A D gene is named only where the DNA matches it firmly. Clone size is shown for a subset of rows, as once, few, many or a class of expanded clone.

J gene	CDR3 length	clone size	V gene	D gene	CDR3 protein	CDR3 DNA
TRBJ1-5	17	.	TRBV7-2	.	CASSLTGRGIGNQPQHF	TGTGCCAGCAGCTTAACGGGGCGCGGGATCGGCAATCAGCCCCAGCATTTT
TRBJ1-1	12	few	TRBV29-1	TRBD1	CSVNRGPTEAFF	TGCAGCGTCAACAGGGGCCCCACTGAAGCTTTCTTT
TRBJ1-3	17	few	TRBV10-3	TRBD1	CAISEQGDRYSGNTIYF	TGTGCCATCTCTGAACAGGGGGATAGGTACTCTGGAAACACCATATATTTT
TRBJ2-3	15	.	TRBV6-5	TRBD2	CASRIGEGWTDTQYF	TGTGCCAGCAGAATAGGGGAGGGTTGGACAGATACGCAGTATTTT
TRBJ2-1	15	.	TRBV5-1	TRBD2	CASSLGLAGVDEQFF	TGCGCCAGCAGCTTGGGACTAGCGGGAGTGGATGAGCAGTTCTTC
TRBJ1-5	14	few	TRBV9	.	CASSVGQGYQPQHF	TGTGCCAGCAGCGTTGGTCAGGGGTATCAGCCCCAGCATTTT
TRBJ1-6	15	.	TRBV19	TRBD1	CASSPRGTVGSPLHF	TGTGCCAGTAGCCCCCGCGGGACAGTAGGTTCACCCCTCCACTTT
TRBJ1-4	15	.	TRBV9	.	CASSNSGVGGEKLFF	TGTGCCAGCAGCAACTCAGGGGTTGGTGGTGAAAAACTGTTTTTT
TRBJ2-3	13	many	TRBV5-6	.	CASSSDITDTQYF	TGTGCCAGCAGCTCCGACATCACAGATACGCAGTATTTT
TRBJ2-1	14	.	TRBV9	TRBD1	CASTPGGADNEQFF	TGTGCCAGCACCCCAGGGGGCGCCGACAATGAGCAGTTCTTC
TRBJ1-3	16	.	TRBV27	.	CASSNRSWSSGNTIYF	TGTGCCAGCAGTAATCGTAGTTGGAGCTCTGGAAACACCATATATTTT
TRBJ2-7	16	.	TRBV27	.	CASSTRTGRRTYEQYF	TGTGCCAGCAGTACGCGAACAGGGCGGCGGACCTACGAGCAGTACTTC
TRBJ1-5	16	.	TRBV19	.	CASIEQHSYSNQPQHF	TGTGCCAGTATTGAGCAGCACAGTTATAGCAATCAGCCCCAGCATTTT
TRBJ2-1	16	.	TRBV7-6	TRBD2	CASSGRLAGDMDEQFF	TGTGCCAGCAGCGGAAGACTAGCGGGAGATATGGATGAGCAGTTCTTC
TRBJ2-1	16	.	TRBV28	TRBD2	CASSLTTAGASNEQFF	TGTGCCAGCAGTTTAACAACAGCGGGAGCGAGCAATGAGCAGTTCTTC
TRBJ2-7	14	.	TRBV19	.	CASSIGAGPAEQYF	TGTGCCAGTAGTATAGGTGCGGGCCCCGCCGAGCAGTACTTC
TRBJ1-1	13	.	TRBV27	TRBD1	CASTGQEDTEAFF	TGTGCCAGCACGGGACAGGAGGACACTGAAGCTTTCTTT
TRBJ1-5	15	.	TRBV30	.	CAWSVLGARNQPQHF	TGTGCCTGGAGTGTACTGGGGGCTAGAAATCAGCCCCAGCATTTT
TRBJ2-3	14	.	TRBV27	.	CASSYAGSTDTQYF	TGTGCCAGCAGTTATGCGGGGAGCACAGATACGCAGTATTTT
TRBJ1-4	15	.	TRBV7-9	TRBD1	CASSPPTGWDEKLFF	TGTGCCAGCAGCCCCCCGACAGGGTGGGATGAAAAACTGTTTTTT
TRBJ2-7	16	.	TRBV5-5	TRBD1	CASSEPDREVSYEQYF	TGTGCCAGCAGCGAACCGGACAGGGAGGTCTCCTACGAGCAGTACTTC
TRBJ2-2	13	.	TRBV28	.	CASSKANTGELFF	TGTGCCAGCAGTAAAGCAAACACCGGGGAGCTGTTTTTT
TRBJ2-1	12	few	TRBV6-5	.	CASSSRGNEQFF	TGTGCCAGCAGTTCCAGGGGCAATGAGCAGTTCTTC
TRBJ2-7	16	.	TRBV10-1	TRBD2	CASSVGTSGGVYEQYF	TGCGCCAGCAGTGTTGGGACTAGCGGGGGGGTCTACGAGCAGTACTTC
TRBJ2-5	15	.	TRBV4-1	TRBD2	CARETQRDTQETQYF	TGCGCCAGAGAAACCCAGCGGGATACTCAAGAGACCCAGTACTTC
TRBJ2-7	14	.	TRBV27	.	CASSLPDRFHEQYF	TGTGCCAGCAGTTTACCCGACAGGTTCCACGAGCAGTACTTC
TRBJ2-7	15	.	TRBV28	.	CASRSGELGVNEQYF	TGTGCCAGCAGATCCGGGGAGCTCGGCGTCAACGAGCAGTACTTC
TRBJ2-1	13	.	TRBV11-1	.	CASSRLGVGEQFF	TGTGCCAGCAGCCGTCTAGGGGTCGGTGAGCAGTTCTTC
TRBJ1-2	12	.	TRBV5-6	.	CASSSSYYGYTF	TGTGCCAGCAGCTCTAGTTACTATGGCTACACCTTC
TRBJ2-2	16	.	TRBV4-3	.	CASSQDFTENTGELFF	TGCGCCAGCAGCCAAGATTTCACAGAAAACACCGGGGAGCTGTTTTTT
TRBJ1-6	15	.	TRBV6-4	.	CASSDSWTVNSPLHF	TGTGCCAGCAGTGACTCTTGGACAGTCAATTCACCCCTCCACTTT
TRBJ2-1	20	.	TRBV7-6	TRBD2	CASSLRDGTSGGRSYNEQFF	TGTGCCAGCAGCTTACGAGACGGGACTAGCGGGGGGCGTTCCTACAATGAGCAGTTCTTC
TRBJ2-3	16	.	TRBV5-1	TRBD1	CASSTGTGGFTDTQYF	TGCGCCAGCAGTACCGGGACAGGGGGCTTCACAGATACGCAGTATTTT
TRBJ2-3	15	.	TRBV9	TRBD2	CASSFGTSSTDTQYF	TGTGCCAGCAGCTTCGGGACTAGCAGCACAGATACGCAGTATTTT
TRBJ2-5	14	.	TRBV30	.	CAWSADLRGSAQYF	TGTGCCTGGAGTGCCGACCTAAGGGGGTCGGCCCAGTACTTC
TRBJ2-5	12	.	TRBV6-5	.	CASSYSGATQYF	TGTGCCAGCAGTTACTCGGGAGCGACCCAGTACTTC
TRBJ2-3	16	.	TRBV7-8	TRBD2	CASSPTSGGKWDTQYF	TGTGCCAGCAGCCCTACTAGCGGGGGGAAGTGGGATACGCAGTATTTT
TRBJ2-3	15	few	TRBV14	TRBD1	CASSPHDRGTDTQYF	TGTGCCAGCAGCCCGCACGACAGGGGCACAGATACGCAGTATTTT
TRBJ1-5	16	once	TRBV7-6	TRBD1	CASSLGTGGGDQPQHF	TGTGCCAGCAGCTTAGGGACAGGGGGAGGGGATCAGCCCCAGCATTTT
TRBJ2-3	17	.	TRBV28	TRBD2	CANQAASGRAGSDTQYF	TGTGCCAACCAGGCGGCTAGCGGGAGGGCCGGGTCAGATACGCAGTATTTT
TRBJ1-2	12	.	TRBV29-1	.	CSVARGNGGYTF	TGCAGCGTCGCAAGGGGGAATGGTGGCTACACCTTC
TRBJ2-5	17	.	TRBV7-9	TRBD1	CASSPGQGGSDQETQYF	TGTGCCAGCAGCCCCGGACAGGGCGGATCGGACCAAGAGACCCAGTACTTC
TRBJ2-1	11	.	TRBV20-1	.	CSASRGSQQFF	TGCAGTGCTAGCAGGGGCAGTCAGCAGTTCTTC
TRBJ1-2	14	.	TRBV6-5	TRBD1	CASSEQGVNYGYTF	TGTGCCAGCAGCGAACAGGGGGTAAACTATGGCTACACCTTC
TRBJ1-5	16	.	TRBV19	.	CASRLVAGRGNQPQHF	TGTGCCAGTAGACTCGTTGCGGGGAGGGGCAATCAGCCCCAGCATTTT
TRBJ1-5	16	.	TRBV6-1	.	CASSEIPRVKDQPQHF	TGTGCCAGCAGTGAAATCCCCAGGGTAAAGGATCAGCCCCAGCATTTT
TRBJ2-1	16	.	TRBV7-3	TRBD2	CASSLASGRANNEQFF	TGTGCCAGCAGCTTAGCTAGCGGGAGGGCCAACAATGAGCAGTTCTTC
TRBJ1-2	15	.	TRBV13	TRBD1	CASSLMTGMAYGYTF	TGTGCCAGCAGCTTAATGACAGGGATGGCCTATGGCTACACCTTC
TRBJ1-5	17	few	TRBV28	.	CASSFPTDAPSNQPQHF	TGTGCCAGCAGTTTTCCGACAGACGCCCCTAGCAATCAGCCCCAGCATTTT
TRBJ2-5	17	.	TRBV10-2	TRBD2	CASSESWLAGVVETQYF	TGCGCCAGCAGTGAGTCCTGGCTAGCGGGAGTGGTAGAGACCCAGTACTTC
TRBJ2-7	17	.	TRBV7-9	.	CASSLADVASPPYEQYF	TGTGCCAGCAGCTTAGCGGACGTGGCTAGCCCACCCTACGAGCAGTACTTC
TRBJ2-7	14	.	TRBV9	.	CASSARDTPYEQYF	TGTGCCAGCAGCGCCCGGGACACCCCCTACGAGCAGTACTTC
TRBJ1-6	14	once	TRBV6-1	.	CASSEAQLNSPLHF	TGTGCCAGCAGTGAAGCACAGCTTAATTCACCCCTCCACTTT
TRBJ2-5	16	.	TRBV7-9	TRBD1	CASSFTRGQGVETQYF	TGTGCCAGCAGCTTCACTCGGGGACAGGGCGTAGAGACCCAGTACTTC
TRBJ1-5	16	few	TRBV19	TRBD1	CASSRRTGGSNQPQHF	TGTGCCAGTAGTAGGAGGACAGGGGGAAGCAATCAGCCCCAGCATTTT
TRBJ1-5	14	.	TRBV25-1	TRBD1	CASNGQGGNQPQHF	TGTGCCAGCAATGGACAGGGGGGCAATCAGCCCCAGCATTTT
TRBJ1-2	15	.	TRBV25-1	.	CASSPGTTNFYGYTF	TGTGCCAGCAGTCCCGGGACAACGAACTTCTATGGCTACACCTTC
TRBJ2-7	14	.	TRBV28	TRBD2	CASSFIAGAHEQYF	TGTGCCAGCAGTTTTATAGCGGGAGCTCACGAGCAGTACTTC
TRBJ1-2	14	.	TRBV7-2	TRBD1	CASRPTGVGYGYTF	TGTGCCAGCAGACCTACAGGGGTAGGCTATGGCTACACCTTC
TRBJ1-3	17	.	TRBV25-1	.	CASSASAGVQSGNTIYF	TGTGCCAGCAGTGCCAGCGCAGGGGTGCAATCTGGAAACACCATATATTTT